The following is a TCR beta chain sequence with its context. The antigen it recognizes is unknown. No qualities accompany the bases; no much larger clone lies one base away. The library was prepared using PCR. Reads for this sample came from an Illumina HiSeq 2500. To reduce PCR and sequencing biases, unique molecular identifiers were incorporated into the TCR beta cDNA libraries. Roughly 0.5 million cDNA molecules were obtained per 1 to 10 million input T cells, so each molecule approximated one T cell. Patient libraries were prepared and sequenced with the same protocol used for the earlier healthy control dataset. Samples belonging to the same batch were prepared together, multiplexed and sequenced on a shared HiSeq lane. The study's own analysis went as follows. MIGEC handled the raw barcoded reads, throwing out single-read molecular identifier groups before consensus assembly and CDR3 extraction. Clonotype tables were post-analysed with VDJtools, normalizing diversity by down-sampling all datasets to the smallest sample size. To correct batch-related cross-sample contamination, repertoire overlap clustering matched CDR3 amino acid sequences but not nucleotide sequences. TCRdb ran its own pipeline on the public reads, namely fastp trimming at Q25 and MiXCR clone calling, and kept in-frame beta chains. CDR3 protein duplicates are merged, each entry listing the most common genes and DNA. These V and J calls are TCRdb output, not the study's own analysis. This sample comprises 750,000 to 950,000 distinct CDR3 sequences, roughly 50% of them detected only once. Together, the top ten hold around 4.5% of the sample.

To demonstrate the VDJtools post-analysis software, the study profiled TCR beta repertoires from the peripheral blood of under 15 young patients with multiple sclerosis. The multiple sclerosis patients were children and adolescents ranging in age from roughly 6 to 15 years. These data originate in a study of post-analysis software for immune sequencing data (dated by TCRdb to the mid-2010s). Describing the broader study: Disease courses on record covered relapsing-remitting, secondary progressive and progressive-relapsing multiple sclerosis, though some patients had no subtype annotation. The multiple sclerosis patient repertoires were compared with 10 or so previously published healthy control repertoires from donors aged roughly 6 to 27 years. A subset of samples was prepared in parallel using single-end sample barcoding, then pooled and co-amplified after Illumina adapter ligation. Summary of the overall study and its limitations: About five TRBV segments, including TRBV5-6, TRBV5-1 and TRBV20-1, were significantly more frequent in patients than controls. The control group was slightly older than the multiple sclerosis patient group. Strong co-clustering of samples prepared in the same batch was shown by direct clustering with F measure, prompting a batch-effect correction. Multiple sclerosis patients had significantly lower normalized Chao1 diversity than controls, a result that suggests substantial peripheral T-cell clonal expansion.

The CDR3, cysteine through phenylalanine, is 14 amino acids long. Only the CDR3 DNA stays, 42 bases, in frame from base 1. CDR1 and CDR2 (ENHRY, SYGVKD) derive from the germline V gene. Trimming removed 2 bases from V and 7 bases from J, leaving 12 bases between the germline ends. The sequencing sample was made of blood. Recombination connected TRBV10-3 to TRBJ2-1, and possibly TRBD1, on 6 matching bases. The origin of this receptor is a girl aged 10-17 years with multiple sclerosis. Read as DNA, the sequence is TGTGCCATCAGTGAGAAGTGGACAGATAATGAGCAGTTCTTC. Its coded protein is CAISEKWTDNEQFF.